This paragraph covers one T cell receptor (beta chain) sequence. Authors' processing steps: How many nucleated cells were present was estimated from reference gene primer amplification. Method: immunoSEQ multiplex PCR; TCRdb's copy keeps in-frame clones and lacks some. V and J calls plus clone size are reproduced from that table; the DNA served to infer D and trimming. The sample lists around 150,000 clones; 80% to 90% were seen once. V lost 3 bases to trimming and J lost 3 bases; unmatched junction nucleotides: 5. The length of the CDR3 is 16 residues. Germline V gene lookup returns CDR1 SEHNR and CDR2 FQNEAQ (reference sequence). Those enrolled in Seattle joined during active infection and were followed longitudinally afterward. The data derive from a study of blood T cell repertoires in COVID-19. Study in general: Researchers got acute and convalescent COVID-19 samples from the United States, Italy and Spain. The analysed material was cDNA or gDNA that came from T cells, B-cell-depleted T cells, or PBMCs.

Sequenced: peripheral blood. V is TRBV7-9 and J is TRBJ2-2; 9 nucleotides align to TRBD2. This clonotype originated in a woman aged 55-70 years with COVID-19, enrolled during active disease. The CDR3 here is CASSLRTSEYTGELFF. The CDR3 bases are TGTGCCAGCAGCTTGAGGACTAGCGAGTACACCGGGGAGCTGTTTTTT.